This T cell receptor beta chain was captured by sequencing in a study of neurological immune-mediated disorders (dated by TCRdb to about 2019). For the study in its entirety: Among the roughly 35 multiple sclerosis patients, around 31 had relapsing-remitting MS and 3 had secondary progressive MS. The 100 to 110 TCR-beta libraries covered PBMC samples along with longitudinal samples, technical triplicates, and paired sorted CD4+ and CD8+ T-cell subsets. The cohort included some 66 subjects: about 15 with HAM/TSP, some 34 with multiple sclerosis, and some 20 healthy controls. Using UMI-based sequencing, the study compared peripheral blood TCR-beta repertoires from patients with HTLV-I-associated myelopathy (HAM/TSP), patients with multiple sclerosis, and healthy controls.

Libraries from unsorted PBMCs were made from 2 million PBMCs kept in RNAlater at -80 degrees C until RNA extraction. The multiple sclerosis patients were enrolled in a US clinical protocol that evaluated disease progression with magnetic resonance imaging. Peripheral blood was subjected to Ficoll-Hypaque density gradient centrifugation to isolate PBMCs, which were then cryopreserved in liquid nitrogen. What the authors observed across the whole study: No clinical or MRI features were associated with the MS cluster, and the authors said that larger cohorts are needed. The highest TCR clonal expansion was observed in HAM/TSP patients, whereas the lowest was observed in MS patients, even when compared with healthy controls. In phylogenetic analysis, the repertoires of 18 of 34 MS patients grouped into a cluster of related CDR3 sequences, which suggests a possible signature at the repertoire level. Expanded clones from different subjects shared no identical CDR3 amino acid sequences, which suggests that TCR-beta repertoires were private in all groups.

cDNA was synthesized by template-switch 5'RACE using a primer with a 10-nucleotide random unique molecular identifier that tagged each TCR transcript. Every sequencing run yielded over 190 million TCR-beta sequences covering 15-18 subjects. Total RNA was extracted with the RNeasy kit. TCR-beta VDJ regions were amplified with primers for the TCR constant region and the 5'RACE anchor, using the KAPA Real-time Library Amplification kit. A first PCR added sample indexes and Illumina adaptors, after which a second PCR increased the library yield. The roughly 650 bp TCR product was size-selected on a 2% E-gel SizeSelection system after Ampure bead purification. Before pooling, library quality was checked on a Bioanalyzer, concentration was measured with Qubit, and libraries were quantified with the Kapa Library Quantification kit. An Illumina HiSeq 2500 was used to sequence the libraries paired-end at 2 x 150 bp. To increase sequence diversity, roughly 24-32% phiX was spiked into each library pool. The authors processed their data as follows. Quality-filtered reads were processed with the UMI-based MiGEC pipeline, which removed over 75% of raw TCR sequences during error correction. VDJ genes were aligned to IMGT germline references, and each clonotype was defined by a unique CDR3 amino acid sequence together with V-J genes. Clonal expansion, Shannon diversity and CDR3 relatedness (CalcPairwiseDistances, ClusterSamples) were evaluated with VDJtools, and phylogenetic trees were built with CLCbio workbench. A clone was classed as expanded if it had 8 or more unique UMIs, a cutoff based on coefficient-of-variation modelling across technical triplicates. The raw public data were reprocessed by TCRdb itself: fastp quality trimming at Q25, MiXCR clonotype calling, in-frame beta chains only. Records with the same CDR3 protein are collapsed into one entry carrying the most frequent genes and DNA. For this entry, the V and J calls and clone size follow TCRdb and not the study's own pipeline. The sample table holds 80,000 to 85,000 distinct CDR3 sequences, of which just over 2.5% were seen once. The top ten clones comprise roughly 1.1% of the sample.

In this sample, this clonotype turned up many times. What this receptor recognizes is not known. No much larger clonotype is one base removed from it; base qualities were not supplied. The CDR3 runs 15 residues from the cysteine to the phenylalanine. Just the 45-base CDR3 DNA is kept, in frame starting at base 1. The germline V and J ends show losses of 5 bases and 8 bases respectively, and no gene match explains 7 bases of the junction. For CDR1 and CDR2, the germline V gene lists SGHVS and FQNEAQ. The specimen was PBMCs. The source of this sequence is a woman aged 30 to 39 with multiple sclerosis. The sequence links TRBV7-8 to TRBJ2-2; 11 central nucleotides agree with TRBD1. The CDR3 reads as follows: CASSPRTGGWGELFF. The nucleotides are TGTGCCAGCAGCCCGCGGACAGGGGGCTGGGGGGAGCTGTTTTTT.